The entry below gives a single T cell receptor beta chain sequence along with its context. As yet, its antigen is unknown. CDR1 and CDR2 (germline): SQVTM, ANQGSEA. The CDR3 has 12 amino acids. The germline V and J ends were trimmed by 4 bases and 4 bases, with 8 bases remaining between them. The sample is drawn from a study of blood T cells in healthy people across ages. A J-beta primer mix and a sample-barcoded 5' primer were used in a second PCR of roughly 7 to 12 cycles. Every sample gave at least 2.5 million paired-end reads containing CDR3. TCRdb ran MiXCR on the 5' RACE reads and lists one entry per CDR3 protein. The sample lists about 970,000 distinct CDR3 sequences; roughly half were seen once. Study conclusions and caveats: Among T cells, TCR beta diversity per million cells dropped roughly linearly as age rose. Versus aged donors, long-lived donors had higher diversity and more naive CD4+ cells.

Sequenced material: blood. V is TRBV29-1 and J is TRBJ2-1, with D uncertain. The sequence was obtained from a woman aged 55-75 years in good health. The CDR3 DNA is TGCAGCGTTGTTCCGTGGTACAATGAGCAGTTCTTC. This codes for CSVVPWYNEQFF.